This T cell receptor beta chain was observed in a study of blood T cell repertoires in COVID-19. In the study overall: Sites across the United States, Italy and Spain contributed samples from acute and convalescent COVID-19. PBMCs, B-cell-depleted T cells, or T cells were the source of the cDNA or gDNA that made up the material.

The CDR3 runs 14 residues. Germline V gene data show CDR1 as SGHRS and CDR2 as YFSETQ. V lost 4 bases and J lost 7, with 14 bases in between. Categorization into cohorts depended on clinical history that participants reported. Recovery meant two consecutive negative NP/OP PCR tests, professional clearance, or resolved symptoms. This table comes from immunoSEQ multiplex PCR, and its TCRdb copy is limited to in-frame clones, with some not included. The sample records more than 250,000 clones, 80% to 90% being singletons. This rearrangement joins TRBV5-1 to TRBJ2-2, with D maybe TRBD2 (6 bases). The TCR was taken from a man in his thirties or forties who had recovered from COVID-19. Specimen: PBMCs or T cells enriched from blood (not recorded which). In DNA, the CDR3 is TGCGCCAGCAGCCTGACTAGTTCCGTCGGGGAGCTGTTTTTT. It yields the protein CASSLTSSVGELFF.